The entry that follows covers one TCR beta chain sequence. Its cognate antigen has yet to be identified. Base qualities are missing; no much larger clone stands one base away. Data came from an Illumina NovaSeq 6000. cDNA libraries for TCRalpha and TCRbeta were prepared by 5'RACE using constant-segment primers, with sample barcodes and unique molecular identifiers added. Trizol reagent was used to extract RNA from every sample. The libraries were amplified in two PCR steps, and the second step added a second sample barcode and Illumina TruSeq adapters. Libraries were sequenced on an Illumina NovaSeq with 2 x 150 bp paired-end reads. The authors' pipeline ran thus. With migec v1.2.7, reads were demultiplexed and then collapsed into UMI-guided consensus sequences. With mixcr v2.1.11, UMI consensuses were aligned to TRA and TRB V and J templates and assembled into clonotypes. Clonotypes were classified as expanded or contracted when called significant by both edgeR and NoisET, with noise models trained on biological replicates. For edgeR calls, the cutoffs were a false discovery rate-adjusted p below 0.01 and a log2 fold-change threshold of 1. As an exploratory analysis of dynamics, PCA with hierarchical clustering was applied to max-normalized trajectories of the 1000 most abundant clonotypes. Separately sequenced CD4+ and CD8+ repertoires were used to assign a CD4 or CD8 phenotype to each responding clone. TCRdb trimmed the raw reads at Q25, called clones with MiXCR and kept productive beta chains. Under each unique CDR3 protein, matching rows form one entry showing the most common genes and DNA. None of the V and J calls come from the authors' own analysis; TCRdb made them. The sample includes roughly 580,000 distinct CDR3 sequences, with roughly 18% observed a single time. The ten largest clones add up to more than 10% of the sample.

These data come from a study of T-cell memory formation after mild COVID-19 (dated by TCRdb to about 2021). For the study in its entirety: Most TCR sequence clusters were specific to one of the two donors. Two young, previously healthy adult volunteers made up the cohort, one male and one female. Longitudinal TCRalpha and TCRbeta repertoire sequencing tracked T-cell clones expanding and contracting after mild COVID-19 in two donors. Overall study results and their limits: SARS-CoV-2 specificity was not confirmed for the second-wave clones peaking on day 37. Only two mild cases were covered in the study, and larger cohorts including severe cases with pre-infection samples were considered necessary. Contracting CD4+ clones were located mainly in the CM and EM memory subsets, whereas CD8+ clones were found to be enriched in EMRA. Balanced CD4/CD8 phenotypes were observed for clones contracting from day 15 to 85, whereas a bias towards CD4+ was observed for a second wave of clones expanding from day 15 to 37. Some responding clones were detected in pre-infection memory, which suggested that pre-existing cross-reactive memory T cells had joined the SARS-CoV-2 response.

V lost 3 bases and J lost 7 bases; the stretch between them is 5 bases long. From a lookup of the germline V gene, CDR1 and CDR2 are MNHNS and SASEGT. CDR3 length: 11 amino acids, cysteine to phenylalanine. This entry keeps only the CDR3 DNA: 33 bases, framed from base 1. Ficoll-Paque density gradient centrifugation was the method used to isolate PBMCs. This chain joins TRBV6-1 to TRBJ2-3; the D gene cannot be named for sure. The specimen was PBMCs or a T cell subset sorted from them (not recorded which). This receptor was obtained from an adult woman who had mild COVID-19 (a few samples of this study predate the infection). The sample titles of this study are shuffled in the database, so cell type and time point are left out; the donor was told from shared clones. The sequenced DNA: TGTGCCAGCAGTGAGACCAATACGCAGTATTTT. Translated, it reads CASSETNTQYF.